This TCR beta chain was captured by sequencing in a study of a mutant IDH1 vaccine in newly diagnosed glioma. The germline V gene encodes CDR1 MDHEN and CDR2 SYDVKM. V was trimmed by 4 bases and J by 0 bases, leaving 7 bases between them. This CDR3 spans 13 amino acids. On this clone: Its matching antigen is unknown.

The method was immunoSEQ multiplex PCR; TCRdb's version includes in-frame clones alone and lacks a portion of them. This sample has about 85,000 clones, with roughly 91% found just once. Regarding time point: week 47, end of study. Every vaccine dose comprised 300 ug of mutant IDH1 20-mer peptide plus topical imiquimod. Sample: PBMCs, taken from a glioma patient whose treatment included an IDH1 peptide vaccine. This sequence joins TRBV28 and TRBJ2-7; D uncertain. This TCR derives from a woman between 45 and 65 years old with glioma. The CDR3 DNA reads TGTGCCAGCAGTTCCGTAAGCTCCTACGAGCAGTACTTC. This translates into CASSSVSSYEQYF.